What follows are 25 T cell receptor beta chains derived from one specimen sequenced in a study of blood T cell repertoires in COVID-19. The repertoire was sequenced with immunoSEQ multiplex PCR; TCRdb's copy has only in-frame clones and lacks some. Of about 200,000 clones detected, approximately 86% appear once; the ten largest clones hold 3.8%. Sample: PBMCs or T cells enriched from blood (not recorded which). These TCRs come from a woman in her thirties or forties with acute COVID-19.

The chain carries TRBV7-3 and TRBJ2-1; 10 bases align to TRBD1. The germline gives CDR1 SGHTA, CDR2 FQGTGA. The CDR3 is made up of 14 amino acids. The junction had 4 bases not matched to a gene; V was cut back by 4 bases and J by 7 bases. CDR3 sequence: CASSSWTGGNEQFF. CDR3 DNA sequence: TGTGCCAGCAGCTCGTGGACAGGGGGGAATGAGCAGTTCTTC.

The CDR3 reads CASSRENRGEAFF. The CDR3 nucleotides are TGTGCCAGCAGCCGAGAGAACAGGGGCGAAGCTTTCTTT. This chain links TRBV9 with TRBJ1-1, with 7 positions matching TRBD1. The V segment lost 4 bases and the J segment 8 bases; nucleotides outside the gene matches: 8. Germline V lookup: CDR1 SGDLS, CDR2 YYNGEE. The CDR3 length is 13 residues.

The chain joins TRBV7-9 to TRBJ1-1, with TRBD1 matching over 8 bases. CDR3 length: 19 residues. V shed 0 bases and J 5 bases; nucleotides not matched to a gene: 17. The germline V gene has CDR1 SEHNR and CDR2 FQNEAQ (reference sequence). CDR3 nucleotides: TGTGCCAGCAGCTTAGCGTCTCGGGGAGTCAGGGGGCGATTTACTGAAGCTTTCTTT. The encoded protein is CASSLASRGVRGRFTEAFF.

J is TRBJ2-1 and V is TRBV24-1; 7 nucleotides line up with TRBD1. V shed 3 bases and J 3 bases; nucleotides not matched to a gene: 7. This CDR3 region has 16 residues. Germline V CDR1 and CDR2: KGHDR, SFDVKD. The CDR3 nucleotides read TGTGCCACCAGTGATCCCGGGACAGAGTTCTACAATGAGCAGTTCTTC. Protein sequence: CATSDPGTEFYNEQFF.

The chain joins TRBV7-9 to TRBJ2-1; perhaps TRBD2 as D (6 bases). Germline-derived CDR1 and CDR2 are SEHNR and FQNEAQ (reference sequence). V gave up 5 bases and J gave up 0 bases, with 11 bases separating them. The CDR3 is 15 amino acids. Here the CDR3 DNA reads TGTGCCAGCAGCCGTAGCGGAAGCTCCTACAATGAGCAGTTCTTC. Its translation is CASSRSGSSYNEQFF.

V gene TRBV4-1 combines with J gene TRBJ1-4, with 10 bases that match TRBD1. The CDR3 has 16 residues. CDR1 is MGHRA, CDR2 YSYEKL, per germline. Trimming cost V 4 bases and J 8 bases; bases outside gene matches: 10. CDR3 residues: CASSPGQGVVHEKLFF. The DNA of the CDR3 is TGCGCCAGCAGCCCCGGACAGGGGGTGGTTCACGAAAAACTGTTTTTT.

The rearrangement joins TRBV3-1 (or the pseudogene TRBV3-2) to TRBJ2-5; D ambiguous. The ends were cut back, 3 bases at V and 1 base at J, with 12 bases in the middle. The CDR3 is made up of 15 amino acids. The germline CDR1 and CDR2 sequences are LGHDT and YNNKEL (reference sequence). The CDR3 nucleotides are TGTGCCAGCAGCCATCCGGAGCGCTTCCAAGAGACCCAGTACTTC. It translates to CASSHPERFQETQYF.

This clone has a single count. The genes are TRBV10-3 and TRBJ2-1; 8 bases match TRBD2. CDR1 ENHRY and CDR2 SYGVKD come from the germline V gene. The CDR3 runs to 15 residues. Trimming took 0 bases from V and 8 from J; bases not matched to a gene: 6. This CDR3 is CAISESTGRVDEQFF. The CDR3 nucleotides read TGTGCCATCAGTGAGTCGACCGGGAGGGTCGATGAGCAGTTCTTC.

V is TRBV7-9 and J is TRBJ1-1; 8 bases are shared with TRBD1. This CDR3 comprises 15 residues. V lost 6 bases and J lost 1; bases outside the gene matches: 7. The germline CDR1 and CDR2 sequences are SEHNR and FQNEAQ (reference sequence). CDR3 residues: CASSLTGGSNTEAFF. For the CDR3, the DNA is TGTGCCAGCAGTCTCACAGGGGGGTCGAACACTGAAGCTTTCTTT.

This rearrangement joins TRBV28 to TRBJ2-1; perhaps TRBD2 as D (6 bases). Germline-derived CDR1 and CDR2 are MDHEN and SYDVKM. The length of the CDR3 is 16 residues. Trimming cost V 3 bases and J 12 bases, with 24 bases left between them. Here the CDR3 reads CASSLNRLEGGTLQFF. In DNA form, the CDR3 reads TGTGCCAGCAGTTTGAATCGACTAGAGGGTGGGACCTTGCAGTTCTTC.

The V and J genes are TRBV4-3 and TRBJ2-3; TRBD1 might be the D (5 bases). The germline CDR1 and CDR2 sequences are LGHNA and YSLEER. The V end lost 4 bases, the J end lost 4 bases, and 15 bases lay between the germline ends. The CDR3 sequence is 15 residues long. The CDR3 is CASSLQEYLADTQYF. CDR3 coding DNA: TGCGCCAGCAGCCTACAGGAGTATCTCGCAGATACGCAGTATTTT.

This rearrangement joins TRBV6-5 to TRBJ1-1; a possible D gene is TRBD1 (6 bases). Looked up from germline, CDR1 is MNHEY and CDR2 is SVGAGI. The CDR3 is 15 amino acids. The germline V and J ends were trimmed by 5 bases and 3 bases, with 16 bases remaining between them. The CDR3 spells CASSPSSRGYTEAFF. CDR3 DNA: TGTGCCAGCAGTCCCTCTAGCAGGGGATACACTGAAGCTTTCTTT.

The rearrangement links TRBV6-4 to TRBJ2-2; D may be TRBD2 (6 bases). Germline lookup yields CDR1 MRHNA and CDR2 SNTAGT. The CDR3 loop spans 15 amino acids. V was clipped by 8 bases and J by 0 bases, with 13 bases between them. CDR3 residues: CASRGGRSNTGELFF. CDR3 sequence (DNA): TGTGCCAGCCGAGGAGGGAGATCGAACACCGGGGAGCTGTTTTTT.

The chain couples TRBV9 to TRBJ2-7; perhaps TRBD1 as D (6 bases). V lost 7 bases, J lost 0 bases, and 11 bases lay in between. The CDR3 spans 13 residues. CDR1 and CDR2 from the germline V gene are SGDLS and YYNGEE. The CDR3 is CASQDRYSYEQYF. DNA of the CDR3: TGTGCCAGCCAAGACAGGTACTCCTACGAGCAGTACTTC.

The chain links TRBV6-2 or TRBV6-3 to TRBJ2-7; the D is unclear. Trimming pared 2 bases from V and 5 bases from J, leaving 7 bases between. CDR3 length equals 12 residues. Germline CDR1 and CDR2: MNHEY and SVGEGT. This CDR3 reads CASSYARNEQYF. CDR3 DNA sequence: TGTGCCAGCAGTTACGCCAGGAACGAGCAGTACTTC.

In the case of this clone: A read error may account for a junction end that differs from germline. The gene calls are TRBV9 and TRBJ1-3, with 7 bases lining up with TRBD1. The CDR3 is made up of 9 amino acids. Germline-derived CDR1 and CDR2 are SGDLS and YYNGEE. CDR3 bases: TGTGCCAGCAGCGTACACAGGGGTTTT. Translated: CASSVHRGF.

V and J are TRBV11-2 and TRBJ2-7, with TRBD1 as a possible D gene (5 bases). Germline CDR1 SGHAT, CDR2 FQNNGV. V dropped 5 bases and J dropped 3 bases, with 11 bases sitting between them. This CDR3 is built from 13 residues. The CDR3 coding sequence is TGTGCCAGCAGCCTTACGGACAACTACGAGCAGTACTTC. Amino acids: CASSLTDNYEQYF.

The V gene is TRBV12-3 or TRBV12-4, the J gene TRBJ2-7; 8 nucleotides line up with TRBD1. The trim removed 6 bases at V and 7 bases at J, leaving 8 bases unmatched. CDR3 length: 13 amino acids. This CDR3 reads CASSPTGVGEQYF. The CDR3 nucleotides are TGTGCCAGCAGCCCGACAGGGGTCGGAGAGCAGTACTTC.

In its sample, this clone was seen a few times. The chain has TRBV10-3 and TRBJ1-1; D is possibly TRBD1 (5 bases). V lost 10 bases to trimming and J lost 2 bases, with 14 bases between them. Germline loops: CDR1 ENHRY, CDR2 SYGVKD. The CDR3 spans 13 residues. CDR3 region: CATARQGNTEAFF. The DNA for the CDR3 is TGTGCCACTGCGCGGCAGGGTAACACTGAAGCTTTCTTT.

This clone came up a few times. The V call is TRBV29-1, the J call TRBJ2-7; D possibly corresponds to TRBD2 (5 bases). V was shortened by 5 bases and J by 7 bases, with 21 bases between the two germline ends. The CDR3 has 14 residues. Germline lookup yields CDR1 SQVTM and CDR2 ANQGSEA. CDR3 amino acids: CSVRRKSGIEEQYF. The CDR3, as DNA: TGCAGCGTTAGACGTAAAAGCGGCATCGAGGAGCAGTACTTC.

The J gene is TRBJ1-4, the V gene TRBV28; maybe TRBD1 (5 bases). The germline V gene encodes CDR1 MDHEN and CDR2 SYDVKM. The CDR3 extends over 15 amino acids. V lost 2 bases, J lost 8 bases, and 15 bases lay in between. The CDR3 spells CASSLVRGLREKLFF. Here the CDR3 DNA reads TGTGCCAGCAGTTTAGTGAGGGGACTTAGGGAAAAACTGTTTTTT.

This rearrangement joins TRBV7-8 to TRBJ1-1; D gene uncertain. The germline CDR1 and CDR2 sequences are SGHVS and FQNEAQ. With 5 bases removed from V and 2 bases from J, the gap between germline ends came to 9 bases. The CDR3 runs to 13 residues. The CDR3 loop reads CASSDGFNTEAFF. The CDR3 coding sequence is TGTGCCAGCAGCGACGGGTTCAACACTGAAGCTTTCTTT.

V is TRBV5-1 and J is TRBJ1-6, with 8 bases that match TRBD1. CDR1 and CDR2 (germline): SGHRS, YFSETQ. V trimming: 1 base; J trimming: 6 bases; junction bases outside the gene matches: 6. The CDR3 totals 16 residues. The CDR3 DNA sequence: TGCGCCAGCAGCTTGACCGACAGGGGATCTAATTCACCCCTCCACTTT. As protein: CASSLTDRGSNSPLHF.

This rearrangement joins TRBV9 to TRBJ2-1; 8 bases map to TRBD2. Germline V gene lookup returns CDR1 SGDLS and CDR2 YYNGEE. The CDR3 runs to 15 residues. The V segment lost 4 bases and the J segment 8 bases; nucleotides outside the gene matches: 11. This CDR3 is CASSPHGTSGHEQFF. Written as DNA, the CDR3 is TGTGCCAGCAGCCCCCACGGTACTAGCGGCCATGAGCAGTTCTTC.

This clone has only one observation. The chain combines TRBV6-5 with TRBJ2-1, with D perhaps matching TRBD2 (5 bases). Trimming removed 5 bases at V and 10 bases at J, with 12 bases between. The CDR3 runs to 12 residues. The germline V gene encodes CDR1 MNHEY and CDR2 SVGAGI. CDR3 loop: CASSPEGHEQFF. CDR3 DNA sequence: TGTGCCAGCAGTCCCGAGGGCCACGAGCAGTTCTTC.